The 14 T cell receptor beta chains listed next were all sequenced from one sample in a study of T cell responses to AZD1222 COVID-19 vaccine. Using immunoSEQ multiplex PCR, the repertoire was profiled, and TCRdb retains in-frame clones only, with some absent. Of 80,000 to 85,000 clones in the sample, 85% to 95% were seen once. Sample: peripheral blood, taken 28 days after the second AZD1222 dose. The receptor source for this set is an adult who received the AZD1222 COVID-19 vaccine.

V gene TRBV4-3 combines with J gene TRBJ1-4, with D perhaps matching TRBD1 (5 bases). V gave up 1 base and J gave up 8 bases, with 23 bases separating them. Germline-derived CDR1 and CDR2 are LGHNA and YSLEER. The CDR3 has 18 residues. CDR3 in amino acids: CASSQALNSGTPYEKLFF. The CDR3 DNA is TGCGCCAGCAGCCAAGCCCTCAATTCAGGGACGCCCTACGAAAAACTGTTTTTT.

This clone was found once. This sequence joins TRBV5-1 and TRBJ1-4, with TRBD1 as a possible D gene (5 bases). CDR1 SGHRS and CDR2 YFSETQ come from the germline V gene. This CDR3 has 15 residues. V was clipped by 4 bases and J by 8 bases, with 18 bases between them. Here the CDR3 DNA reads TGCGCCAGCAGCCCGGTACCAGGGTTGCGGGAAAAACTGTTTTTT. This codes for CASSPVPGLREKLFF.

The J gene is TRBJ2-1, the V gene TRBV7-2; 7 bases match TRBD2. The germline gives CDR1 SGHTA, CDR2 FQGNSA. The length of the CDR3 is 14 residues. V shed 2 bases, J shed 8 bases, and the junction held 6 bases outside the gene matches. The CDR3 protein is CASSLLAGVYEQFF. In nucleotides, the CDR3 is TGTGCCAGCAGCTTATTGGCGGGAGTCTATGAGCAGTTCTTC.

The DNA for the CDR3 is TGTGCCAGCAGTGAAGGGGATACGCAGTATTTT. Amino acids: CASSEGDTQYF. This sequence joins TRBV2 and TRBJ2-3; D remains unclear. The CDR3 contains 11 residues. V lost 1 base to trimming and J lost 6 bases, with 2 bases between them. In germline, CDR1 is SNHLY, CDR2 FYNNEI.

This clone came up once. This chain links TRBV6-1 with TRBJ2-1, with D possibly being TRBD1 or TRBD2 (6 bases each). CDR1 and CDR2 from the germline V gene are MNHNS and SASEGT. Trimming pared 1 base from V and 14 bases from J, leaving 9 bases between. The CDR3 extends over 11 amino acids. The CDR3 region has the DNA TGTGCCAGCAGTGAAGAAAGGGGGGAGTTCTTC. Its protein product is CASSEERGEFF.

V gene TRBV7-2 combines with J gene TRBJ2-1; 7 bases map to TRBD2. Trimming removed 1 base from V and 4 bases from J; junction bases left unmatched: 1. The germline CDR1 and CDR2 sequences are SGHTA and FQGNSA. This CDR3 has 14 residues. CDR3 nucleotide sequence: TGTGCCAGCAGCTTAGGGGGACTATACAATGAGCAGTTCTTC. This codes for CASSLGGLYNEQFF. The variable domain in full, completed from reference TRBV7-2 and TRBJ2-1, reads GAGVSQSPSNKVTEKGKDVELRCDPISGHTALYWYRQSLGQGLEFLIYFQGNSAPDKSGLPSDRFSAERTGGSVSTLTIQRTQQEDSAVYLCASSLGGLYNEQFFGPGTRLTVL.

This chain joins TRBV13 and TRBJ2-5; the D gene could be TRBD1 or TRBD2 (5 bases each). V gave up 7 bases and J gave up 7 bases, with 16 bases separating them. The CDR3 is made up of 13 amino acids. Germline lookup yields CDR1 PRHDT and CDR2 FYEKMQ (reference sequence). CDR3 sequence: CASKTGTLGTQYF. Here the CDR3 DNA reads TGTGCCAGCAAGACCGGGACCTTGGGGACCCAGTACTTC.

The chain has TRBV6-6 and TRBJ2-1; a possible D gene is TRBD1 (5 bases). This CDR3 region has 16 residues. V shed 6 bases and J shed 3 bases, with 18 bases lying between them. Germline V lookup: CDR1 MNHNY, CDR2 SVGAGI (reference sequence). CDR3 bases: TGTGCCAGCAGCCTCCTGGACACAGGATACTACAATGAGCAGTTCTTC. Protein sequence: CASSLLDTGYYNEQFF.

The rearrangement links TRBV4-1 to TRBJ2-7, with a weak D call TRBD2 (5 bases). The CDR3 sequence is 14 residues long. Trimming took off 3 bases at V and 7 bases at J, with 16 bases between the two ends. Germline V gives CDR1 MGHRA, CDR2 YSYEKL. CDR3 sequence: CASSQRVGVREQYF. The DNA for the CDR3 is TGCGCCAGCAGCCAGCGGGTGGGAGTAAGGGAGCAGTACTTC.

In its sample, this clone was seen once. The J gene is TRBJ1-6, the V gene TRBV3-1 (or the pseudogene TRBV3-2); D gene uncertain. Germline CDR1 is LGHDT and CDR2 is YNNKEL (reference sequence). V dropped 4 bases and J dropped 7 bases, with 14 bases sitting between them. This CDR3 is 15 amino acids long. This CDR3 is CASSPLDGRNSPLHF. CDR3 in DNA: TGTGCCAGCAGCCCTTTGGACGGGAGGAATTCACCCCTCCACTTT.

V and J are TRBV9 and TRBJ2-2; D is perhaps TRBD2 (6 bases). Trimming removed 4 bases from V and 7 bases from J, with 14 bases in between. There are 14 residues in the CDR3. The germline V gene encodes CDR1 SGDLS and CDR2 YYNGEE. The CDR3 DNA reads TGTGCCAGCAGCTCGGGACTCTACAACGGGGAGCTGTTTTTT. Protein: CASSSGLYNGELFF.

The chain has TRBV2 and TRBJ2-7, with a possible D match to TRBD2 (6 bases). The CDR3 length is 15 residues. Germline V gives CDR1 SNHLY, CDR2 FYNNEI. Trimming took off 2 bases at V and 2 bases at J, with 13 bases between the two ends. The CDR3 loop is CASSEFSGQTYEQYF. The CDR3 DNA is TGTGCCAGCAGTGAATTTAGCGGCCAGACCTACGAGCAGTACTTC.

V usage is TRBV29-1 and J usage is TRBJ2-3, with D perhaps TRBD2 (6 bases). V was clipped by 7 bases and J by 0 bases, with 14 bases between them. CDR1 is SQVTM and CDR2 is ANQGSEA in the germline V gene. This CDR3 is 14 amino acids long. CDR3 sequence: CSGEVGTSTDTQYF. The CDR3 bases are TGCAGCGGGGAGGTTGGCACCAGCACAGATACGCAGTATTTT.

As for this clone: The junction shows a germline mismatch at one end, possibly a read error. V usage is TRBV7-7 and J usage is TRBJ2-1, with 13 bases that match TRBD2. Germline CDR1 is SSHAT and CDR2 is FNYEAQ (reference sequence). This CDR3 region has 15 residues. CDR3 nucleotide sequence: TGTGCTAGCAGCTTGGGACTAGCGGGGTACAATGAGCAGTTCTTC. Its protein is CASSLGLAGYNEQFF.